This note documents a single T cell receptor (beta chain) sequence. The antigen is undetermined. The data belong to a study of cytomegalovirus exposure and HLA in healthy donors. The study, taken as a whole, reports: By HLA locus, TCR association rates varied in a later analysis, with DRB1 showing the most and HLA-C the fewest.

Germline assignment: CDR1 MGHRA and CDR2 YSYEKL. The CDR3 consists of 16 residues. V gave up 3 bases and J gave up 8 bases; unmatched junction bases: 12. The PCR contained 60 Vbeta and 13 Jbeta primers. The assay was immunoSEQ multiplex PCR, and TCRdb's table has in-frame clones only and misses some. Among 85,000 to 100,000 clones listed, 69% were seen once. The sequence came from a man aged 45-65 years in good health and CMV-seronegative. Specimen: PBMCs. The rearrangement joins TRBV4-1 to TRBJ2-1, with 8 bases lining up with TRBD2. For the CDR3, the DNA is TGCGCCAGCAGCCAGGCCCCGGGACTAGTTCCAGATGAGCAGTTCTTC. It encodes CASSQAPGLVPDEQFF.